This TCR beta chain was documented in a study of T cell changes during pregnancy in multiple sclerosis. J was trimmed by 2 bases and V by 8 bases; bases with no gene match: 12. Germline CDR1 is MNHEY and CDR2 is SMNVEV (reference sequence). The CDR3 consists of 16 residues. Here immunoSEQ multiplex PCR was the method, and the copy in TCRdb shows in-frame clones only, minus some. Among under 50,000 clones, about 94% were seen once, and the ten largest hold 4% to 5.5%. The clonotype was recovered from a female donor with multiple sclerosis, enrolled in a pregnancy study. Sample: CD8+ T cells from peripheral blood mononuclear cells, taken in the first trimester of pregnancy. This chain connects TRBV27 to TRBJ2-3; 8 positions agree with TRBD2. The CDR3 nucleotides read TGTGCCAGCTCCCGCGGGGGGACGGCCCTCACAGATACGCAGTATTTT. This sequence encodes CASSRGGTALTDTQYF.